The rows below give T cell receptor beta chains drawn from one sample of a study of chemoradiotherapy in HPV16-positive cancers. The protocol was immunoSEQ multiplex PCR, while the TCRdb copy is restricted to in-frame clones and leaves out a portion. The sample lists about 68,000 clones, roughly 90% seen once, with over 4% in the top ten. The sample consisted of blood, taken from a patient who underwent chemoradiotherapy. The receptors stem from a human donor with HPV-associated anogenital cancer. The CDR3 runs from the conserved cysteine through the conserved F or W. The D gene is left open where the match is weak. Some rows have no size entry. The others give once, few or many, or a class for an expanded clone.

TRBJ1-4 TRBD1 TRBV4-1 NA CASSPTGATNEKLFF TGCGCCAGCAGCCCCACAGGGGCAACTAATGAAAAACTGTTTTTT
TRBJ2-2 TRBD2 TRBV11-2 NA CASSLLTGRSTGELFF TGTGCCAGCAGCTTACTTACCGGGAGGAGCACCGGGGAGCTGTTTTTT
TRBJ2-7 NA TRBV5-6 NA CASSSVDRGYYEQYF TGTGCCAGCAGCTCCGTGGACAGAGGATACTACGAGCAGTACTTC
TRBJ1-2 TRBD1 TRBV2 NA CASSSDRVDYGYTF TGTGCCAGCAGTAGCGACAGGGTCGACTATGGCTACACCTTC
TRBJ2-5 TRBD1 TRBV29-1 once CSSRTGGLETQYF TGCAGCTCCCGGACAGGGGGCCTTGAGACCCAGTACTTC
TRBJ2-3 TRBD2 TRBV29-1 NA CSVEDQGLGTDTQYF TGCAGCGTTGAAGATCAGGGACTAGGCACAGATACGCAGTATTTT
TRBJ2-7 NA TRBV6-1 NA CASSGGGSRGFYEQYF TGTGCCAGCAGTGGCGGAGGGAGCAGGGGATTCTACGAGCAGTACTTC
TRBJ2-2 NA TRBV10-3 NA CAISDKSGELFF TGTGCCATCAGTGATAAATCCGGGGAGCTGTTTTTT
TRBJ1-2 NA TRBV27 NA CASSFEGALGYTF TGTGCCAGCAGTTTCGAAGGGGCGCTCGGCTACACCTTC
TRBJ2-7 NA TRBV2 NA CASSEDRIYEQYF TGTGCCAGCAGTGAAGACAGGATCTACGAGCAGTACTTC
TRBJ1-2 NA TRBV30 few CAWTGGNYGYTF TGTGCCTGGACCGGGGGGAACTATGGCTACACCTTC
TRBJ2-5 NA TRBV9 NA CASSHGTSRDCQTQYF TGTGCCAGCAGCCACGGTACGTCTCGGGACTGCCAGACCCAGTACTTC
TRBJ2-5 TRBD1 TRBV5-1 NA CASSRNRGSSETQYF TGCGCCAGCTCAAGGAACAGGGGGTCCTCGGAGACCCAGTACTTC
TRBJ2-3 NA TRBV2 NA CASSGVAATDTQYF TGTGCCAGCAGTGGGGTAGCGGCCACAGATACGCAGTATTTT
TRBJ1-6 TRBD1 TRBV2 few CASHGQAHNSPLHF TGTGCCAGCCATGGACAGGCGCATAATTCACCCCTCCACTTT
TRBJ2-2 TRBD2 TRBV10-2 NA CASSKAGGPSGNTGELFF TGCGCCAGCAGTAAAGCGGGAGGGCCCTCCGGGAACACCGGGGAGCTGTTTTTT
TRBJ2-7 TRBD1 TRBV5-6 NA CASSLFRDRAEREQYF TGTGCCAGCAGCTTGTTTCGGGACAGGGCAGAGAGAGAGCAGTACTTC
TRBJ2-2 TRBD2 TRBV29-1 NA CSVKTSGNTGELFF TGCAGCGTCAAGACTAGCGGGAACACCGGGGAGCTGTTTTTT
TRBJ1-1 NA TRBV5-6 NA CASSLDTRNTEAFF TGTGCCAGCAGCTTGGACACACGGAACACTGAAGCTTTCTTT
TRBJ2-1 NA TRBV19 NA CASSITWGRGNEQFF TGTGCCAGTAGTATAACGTGGGGAAGGGGCAATGAGCAGTTCTTC
TRBJ2-5 NA TRBV5-1 once CASSSVGQETQYF TGCGCCAGCAGCTCTGTCGGACAAGAGACCCAGTACTTC
TRBJ2-7 NA TRBV7-2 NA CASSIGVREEQYF TGTGCCAGCAGTATAGGGGTCCGTGAAGAGCAGTACTTC
TRBJ2-5 TRBD2 TRBV29-1 NA CSVGASGETQYF TGCAGCGTGGGAGCTAGCGGGGAGACCCAGTACTTC
TRBJ1-5 NA TRBV28 NA CASSFVQPQHF TGTGCCAGCAGTTTTGTTCAGCCCCAGCATTTT
TRBJ2-3 NA TRBV18 NA CASSRAGVNTDTQYF TGTGCCAGCTCACGGGCTGGGGTGAACACAGATACGCAGTATTTT
TRBJ2-3 NA TRBV2 NA CASSHTRFEGTSTDTQYF TGTGCCAGCAGTCACACCCGATTCGAGGGTACTAGCACAGATACGCAGTATTTT
TRBJ2-7 NA TRBV27 NA CASSLRGYEQYF TGTGCCAGCAGTTTAAGGGGGTACGAGCAGTACTTC
TRBJ2-6 NA TRBV5-1 NA CASSFGVGANVLTF TGCGCCAGCAGCTTCGGGGTTGGGGCCAACGTCCTGACTTTC
TRBJ1-2 NA TRBV19 NA CASSIRDTFTSNYGYTF TGTGCCAGTAGTATCCGGGACACCTTTACCTCTAACTATGGCTACACCTTC
TRBJ2-7 TRBD2 TRBV9 NA CASSVAASGVREQYF TGTGCCAGCAGCGTAGCGGCTAGCGGGGTTCGCGAGCAGTACTTC
TRBJ2-1 TRBD2 TRBV6-1 NA CASSGSGRTDNEQFF TGTGCCAGCAGTGGGAGCGGGAGGACGGACAATGAGCAGTTCTTC
TRBJ1-1 NA TRBV30 NA CAWSAGGPRAFF TGTGCCTGGAGTGCGGGTGGCCCTAGGGCTTTCTTT
TRBJ1-2 NA TRBV18 NA CASSPRRENGYTF TGTGCCAGCTCACCACGCAGGGAAAATGGCTACACCTTC
TRBJ2-7 TRBD2 TRBV19 NA CASSILAASEQYF TGTGCCAGTAGTATCCTAGCGGCCTCCGAGCAGTACTTC
TRBJ2-7 TRBD1 TRBV15 NA CATSRDSDRAEQYF TGTGCCACCAGCAGAGATTCGGACAGGGCCGAGCAGTACTTC
TRBJ1-3 NA TRBV18 NA CASSRQANSGNTIYF TGTGCCAGCTCACGACAGGCGAACTCTGGAAACACCATATATTTT
TRBJ2-7 TRBD1 TRBV5-6 once CASSLGQGALLGEQYF TGTGCCAGCAGCTTGGGCCAGGGGGCGCTTCTGGGAGAGCAGTACTTC
TRBJ2-1 TRBD2 TRBV28 NA CASASGTATHNEQFF TGTGCCAGCGCTAGCGGGACAGCAACACACAATGAGCAGTTCTTC
TRBJ2-7 TRBD2 TRBV5-1 NA CASRGGAGGHEQYF TGCGCCAGTCGCGGCGGGGCGGGAGGCCACGAGCAGTACTTC
TRBJ1-1 NA TRBV13 NA CASSFGAEELGAFF TGTGCCAGCAGCTTCGGGGCCGAAGAGCTGGGGGCTTTCTTT
TRBJ2-7 NA TRBV15 NA CATSRARWGAGEQYF TGTGCCACCAGCAGAGCCCGATGGGGGGCGGGGGAGCAGTACTTC
TRBJ1-5 TRBD1 TRBV6-6 NA CASSDTGESQPQHF TGTGCCAGCAGTGACACAGGGGAGAGTCAGCCCCAGCATTTT
TRBJ2-1 TRBD2 TRBV5-4 once CASRERTSSNEQFF TGTGCCAGCAGGGAAAGGACTAGCAGCAATGAGCAGTTCTTC
TRBJ1-5 TRBD1 TRBV19 NA CASNGQGVLNSNQPQHF TGTGCCAGTAACGGACAGGGGGTACTAAATAGCAATCAGCCCCAGCATTTT
TRBJ2-7 NA TRBV27 NA CASSSGKGYEQYF TGTGCCAGCAGTTCCGGCAAGGGCTACGAGCAGTACTTC
TRBJ2-5 NA TRBV13 NA CASSQLKEQETQYF TGTGCCAGCAGCCAATTGAAAGAACAAGAGACCCAGTACTTC
TRBJ1-5 NA TRBV2 NA CASHSGGNQPQHF TGTGCCAGTCATTCTGGGGGCAATCAGCCCCAGCATTTT
TRBJ1-3 TRBD1 TRBV7-9 NA CASSPGQISGNTIYF TGTGCCAGCAGTCCGGGACAGATCTCTGGAAACACCATATATTTT
TRBJ2-1 TRBD1 TRBV5-1 NA CASSLDPTRRQGDNEQFF TGCGCCAGCAGCTTAGATCCCACCCGACGACAGGGGGACAATGAGCAGTTCTTC
TRBJ1-1 TRBD1 TRBV7-6 NA CASSLYPAQGGKDTEAFF TGTGCCAGCAGCTTATATCCCGCACAGGGGGGGAAGGACACTGAAGCTTTCTTT
TRBJ1-1 NA TRBV19 NA CASSPPTNTEAFF TGTGCCAGTAGTCCCCCTACTAACACTGAAGCTTTCTTT
TRBJ1-2 NA TRBV6-1 NA CASSDGFRGRVYGYTF TGTGCCAGCAGTGATGGGTTTCGGGGGCGCGTCTATGGCTACACCTTC
TRBJ1-1 NA TRBV6-5 NA CASRKTPNTEAFF TGTGCCAGCAGAAAGACACCGAACACTGAAGCTTTCTTT
TRBJ1-2 NA TRBV11-2 NA CASSLLQGALRYGYTF TGTGCCAGCAGCTTATTGCAAGGGGCCCTCCGTTATGGCTACACCTTC